These 8 T cell receptor beta chains were sequenced from one sample in a study of control samples from healthy donors and cancer patients. Assay used: immunoSEQ multiplex PCR; TCRdb lists only in-frame clones, some missing. Here the sample spans under 140,000 clones, approximately 87% being singletons. Sequenced sample: PBMCs. These receptors were collected from a woman aged 60 to 75 with lung cancer.

The chain carries TRBV7-8 and TRBJ2-1; the match to TRBD2 covers 10 bases. The CDR3 covers 16 residues. Germline trimming cut 5 bases from V and 4 bases from J; bases unmatched to any gene: 8. Germline assignment: CDR1 SGHVS and CDR2 FQNEAQ. The DNA of the CDR3 is TGTGCCAGCAGCGCTCAACTAGCGGGGCTTTACAATGAGCAGTTCTTC. Translated: CASSAQLAGLYNEQFF.

The chain employs TRBV5-1 and TRBJ1-2; 8 bases agree with TRBD1. In germline, CDR1 is SGHRS, CDR2 YFSETQ. The junction had 12 bases not matched to a gene; V was cut back by 4 bases and J by 7 bases. The CDR3 runs to 15 residues. CDR3 sequence reads: CASSIFGQGIGGYTF. For the CDR3, the DNA is TGCGCCAGCAGCATATTCGGACAGGGAATAGGTGGCTACACCTTC.

Concerning this clone itself: The identical CDR3 is also encoded by other nucleotide sequences in the sample. The chain combines TRBV7-2 with TRBJ1-3; D call uncertain. The CDR3 spans 15 residues. Trimming removed 3 bases at V and 0 bases at J, with 9 bases between. Germline CDR1 is SGHTA and CDR2 is FQGNSA. CDR3 sequence: CASSFDRSSGNTIYF. The CDR3 nucleotides are TGTGCCAGCAGCTTTGATCGCAGCTCTGGAAACACCATATATTTT.

This chain connects TRBV5-4 to TRBJ1-6, with no clear D. Germline CDR1 and CDR2: SGHNT and YYREEE (reference sequence). This CDR3 comprises 15 residues. Trimming took off 4 bases at V and 9 bases at J, with 17 bases between the two ends. The CDR3 sequence: CASSPDRGVGSPLHF. The DNA for the CDR3 is TGTGCCAGCAGCCCGGACCGGGGTGTGGGTTCACCCCTCCACTTT.

Here the CDR3 reads CASSSGQGERGYTF. The CDR3 DNA sequence: TGCGCCAGCAGCTCCGGACAGGGGGAGAGGGGCTACACCTTC. V usage is TRBV5-1 and J usage is TRBJ1-2; 10 nucleotides line up with TRBD1. The germline V gene encodes CDR1 SGHRS and CDR2 YFSETQ. V trimming: 3 bases; J trimming: 8 bases; junction bases outside the gene matches: 7. The CDR3 sequence is 14 residues long.

This chain joins TRBV5-6 and TRBJ1-5; D not resolved. The germline CDR1 and CDR2 sequences are SGHDT and YYEEEE. V lost 6 bases to trimming and J lost 2 bases, with 15 bases between them. The CDR3 has 15 amino acids. CDR3 loop: CASTIGGFGNQPQHF. The CDR3 nucleotides read TGTGCCAGCACCATAGGCGGGTTCGGCAATCAGCCCCAGCATTTT. The full variable domain, completed using reference TRBV5-6 and TRBJ1-5, is DAGVTQSPTHLIKTRGQQVTLRCSPKSGHDTVSWYQQALGQGPQFIFQYYEEEERQRGNFPDRFSGHQFPNYSSELNVNALLLGDSALYLCASTIGGFGNQPQHFGDGTRLSIL.

This chain uses TRBV3-1 (or the pseudogene TRBV3-2) with TRBJ1-1, with TRBD1 identical over 8 bases. The CDR3 is 15 amino acids. Trimming removed 4 bases from V and 0 bases from J; junction bases left unmatched: 4. Germline V gives CDR1 LGHDT, CDR2 YNNKEL (reference sequence). CDR3 sequence reads: CASSPLTGVNTEAFF. The DNA for the CDR3 is TGTGCCAGCAGCCCTCTGACAGGGGTGAACACTGAAGCTTTCTTT.

This clone was observed once. The chain employs TRBV7-2 and TRBJ1-2, with D hard to call. This CDR3 comprises 12 residues. The germline CDR1 and CDR2 sequences are SGHTA and FQGNSA. V gave up 0 bases and J gave up 8 bases, with 7 bases separating them. Here the CDR3 DNA reads TGTGCCAGCAGCTTAGCGAGGGCAGGCTACACCTTC. As protein: CASSLARAGYTF.